Sequencing of this T cell receptor (beta chain) was carried out in a study of vaccination and CD4 T cells after COVID-19. As for the study in general: Samples were taken after vaccination, a median of approximately 70 days after dose two, with a range of 14 to 241.

The Oncomine TCR Beta short-read assay was applied to DNA of cultured CD4+ T cells. TCRdb used MiXCR to reprocess the PCR reads, holding one entry per CDR3 protein. The data contain thousands of distinct CDR3 sequences, roughly 52% of them seen just once; the ten biggest clones take up approximately 18%. This CDR3 is built from 15 residues. Trimming pared 5 bases from V and 10 bases from J, leaving 18 bases between. Germline V gene lookup returns CDR1 LNHDA and CDR2 SQIVND (reference sequence). As for treatment: approximately 9-day PBMC culture with coronavirus spike peptide pools or control peptides (ViraFEST assay). One should note that the unexposed donor's CD4+ T cells were collected before the COVID-19 pandemic (2011-2018). This clonotype was recorded a few times. Its specificity is unknown.

The specimen sequenced was CD4+ T cells from blood, cultured in vitro. The chain carries TRBV19 and TRBJ1-6; a possible D gene is TRBD1 (5 bases). The origin of this receptor is a human donor in good health. The CDR3 region has the DNA TGTGCCAGTAGTTTCCGGACGGGACGGGGGTCACCCCTCCACTTT. Its protein is CASSFRTGRGSPLHF.